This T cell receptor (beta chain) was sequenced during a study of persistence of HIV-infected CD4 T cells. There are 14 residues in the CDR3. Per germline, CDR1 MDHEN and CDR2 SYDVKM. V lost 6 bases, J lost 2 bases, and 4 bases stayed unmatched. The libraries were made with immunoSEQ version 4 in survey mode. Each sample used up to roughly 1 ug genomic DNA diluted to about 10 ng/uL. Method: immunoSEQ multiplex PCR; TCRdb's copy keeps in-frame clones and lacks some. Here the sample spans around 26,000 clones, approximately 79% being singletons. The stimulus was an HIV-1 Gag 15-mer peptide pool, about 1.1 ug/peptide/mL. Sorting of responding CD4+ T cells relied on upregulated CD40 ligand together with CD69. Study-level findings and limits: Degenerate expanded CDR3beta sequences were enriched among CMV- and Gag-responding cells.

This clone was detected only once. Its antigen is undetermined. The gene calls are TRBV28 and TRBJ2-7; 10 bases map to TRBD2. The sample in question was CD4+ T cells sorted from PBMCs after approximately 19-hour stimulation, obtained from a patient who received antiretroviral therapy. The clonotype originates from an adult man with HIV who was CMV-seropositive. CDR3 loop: CASSLAGGTYEQYF. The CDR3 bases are TGTGCCAGCAGCTTAGCGGGGGGCACCTACGAGCAGTACTTC. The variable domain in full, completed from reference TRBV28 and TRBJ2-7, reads DVKVTQSSRYLVKRTGEKVFLECVQDMDHENMFWYRQDPGLGLRLIYFSYDVKMKEKGDIPEGYSVSREKKERFSLILESASTNQTSMYLCASSLAGGTYEQYFGPGTRLTVT.